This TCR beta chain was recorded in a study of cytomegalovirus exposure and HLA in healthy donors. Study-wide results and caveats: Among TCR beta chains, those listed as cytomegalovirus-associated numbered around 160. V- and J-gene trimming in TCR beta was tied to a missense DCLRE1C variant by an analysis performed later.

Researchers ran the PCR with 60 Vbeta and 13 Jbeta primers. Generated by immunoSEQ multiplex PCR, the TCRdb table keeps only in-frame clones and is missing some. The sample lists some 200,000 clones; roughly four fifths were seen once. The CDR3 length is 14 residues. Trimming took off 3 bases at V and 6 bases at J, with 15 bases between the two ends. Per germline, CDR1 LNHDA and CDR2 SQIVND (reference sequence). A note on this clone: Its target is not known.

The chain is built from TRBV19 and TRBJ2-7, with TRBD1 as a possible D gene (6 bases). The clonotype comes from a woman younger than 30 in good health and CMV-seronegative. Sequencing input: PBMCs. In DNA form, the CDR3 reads TGTGCCAGTAGTATGCAGGGGCCATTCTCCGAGCAGTACTTC. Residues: CASSMQGPFSEQYF.